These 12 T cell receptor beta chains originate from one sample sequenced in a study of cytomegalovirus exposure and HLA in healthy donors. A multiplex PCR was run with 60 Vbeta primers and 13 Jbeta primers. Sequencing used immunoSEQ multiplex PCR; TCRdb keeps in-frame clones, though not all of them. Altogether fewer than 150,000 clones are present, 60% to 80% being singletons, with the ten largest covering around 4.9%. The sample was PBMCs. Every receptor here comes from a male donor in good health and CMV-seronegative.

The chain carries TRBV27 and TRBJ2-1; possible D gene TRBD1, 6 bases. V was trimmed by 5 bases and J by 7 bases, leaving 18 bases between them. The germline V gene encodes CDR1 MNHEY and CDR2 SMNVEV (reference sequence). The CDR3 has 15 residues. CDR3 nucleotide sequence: TGTGCCAGCAGTCCGGGACATGGGGATCTAAATGAGCAGTTCTTC. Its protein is CASSPGHGDLNEQFF.

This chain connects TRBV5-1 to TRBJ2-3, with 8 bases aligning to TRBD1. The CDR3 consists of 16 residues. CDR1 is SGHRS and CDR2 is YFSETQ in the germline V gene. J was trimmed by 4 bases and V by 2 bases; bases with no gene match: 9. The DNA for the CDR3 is TGCGCCAGCAGCTTACAGGGGGTCGGGGCGGCAGATACGCAGTATTTT. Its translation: CASSLQGVGAADTQYF.

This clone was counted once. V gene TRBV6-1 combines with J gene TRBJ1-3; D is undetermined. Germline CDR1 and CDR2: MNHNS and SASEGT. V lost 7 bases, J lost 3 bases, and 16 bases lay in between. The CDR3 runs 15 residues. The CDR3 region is CASILAPVGGNTIYF. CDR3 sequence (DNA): TGTGCCAGCATCTTAGCCCCAGTAGGTGGAAACACCATATATTTT.

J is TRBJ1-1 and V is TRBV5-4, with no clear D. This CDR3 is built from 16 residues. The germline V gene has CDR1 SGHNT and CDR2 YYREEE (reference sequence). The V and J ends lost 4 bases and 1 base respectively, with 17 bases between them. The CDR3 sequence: CASSLLSFGGNTEAFF. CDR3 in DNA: TGTGCCAGCAGCCTTTTATCATTCGGAGGGAACACTGAAGCTTTCTTT.

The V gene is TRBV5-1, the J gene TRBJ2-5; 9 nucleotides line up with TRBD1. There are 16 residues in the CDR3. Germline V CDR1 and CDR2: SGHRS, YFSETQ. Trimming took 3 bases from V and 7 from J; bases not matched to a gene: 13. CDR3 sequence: CASSSSTGTGIGTQYF. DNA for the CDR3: TGCGCCAGCAGCTCCAGTACCGGGACAGGGATTGGGACCCAGTACTTC.

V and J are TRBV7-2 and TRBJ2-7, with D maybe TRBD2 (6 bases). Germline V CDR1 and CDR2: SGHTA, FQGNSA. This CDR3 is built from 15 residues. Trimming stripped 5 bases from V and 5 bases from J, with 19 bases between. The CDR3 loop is CASSAKPGGFHEQYF. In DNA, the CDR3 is TGTGCCAGCAGCGCCAAGCCCGGGGGATTCCACGAGCAGTACTTC.

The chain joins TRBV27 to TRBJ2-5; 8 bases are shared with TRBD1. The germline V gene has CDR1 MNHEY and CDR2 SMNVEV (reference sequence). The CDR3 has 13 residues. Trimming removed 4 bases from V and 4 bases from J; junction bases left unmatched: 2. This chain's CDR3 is CASSSTGGETQYF. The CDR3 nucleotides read TGTGCCAGCAGTTCTACAGGGGGAGAGACCCAGTACTTC.

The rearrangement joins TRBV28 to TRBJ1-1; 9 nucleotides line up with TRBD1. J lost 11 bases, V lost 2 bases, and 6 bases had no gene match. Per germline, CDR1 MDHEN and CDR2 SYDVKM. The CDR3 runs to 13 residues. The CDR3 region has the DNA TGTGCCAGCAGTTTAACAGGGGGCGGTTGGGCTTTCTTT. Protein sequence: CASSLTGGGWAFF.

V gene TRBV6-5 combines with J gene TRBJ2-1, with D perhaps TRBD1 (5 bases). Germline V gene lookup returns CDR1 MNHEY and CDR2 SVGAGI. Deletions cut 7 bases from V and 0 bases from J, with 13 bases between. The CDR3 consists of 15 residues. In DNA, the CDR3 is TGTGCCAGCAAACCCGACAGACTCTCCTACAATGAGCAGTTCTTC. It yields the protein CASKPDRLSYNEQFF.

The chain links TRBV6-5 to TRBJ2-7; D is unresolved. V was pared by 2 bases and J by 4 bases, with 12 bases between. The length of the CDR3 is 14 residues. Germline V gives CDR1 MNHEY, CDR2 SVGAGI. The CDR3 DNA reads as TGTGCCAGCAGTTACAGGTTGACTTTGTACGAGCAGTACTTC. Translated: CASSYRLTLYEQYF.

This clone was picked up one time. In DNA form, the CDR3 reads TGTGCCAGCAGTGGGACAGCTAACTATGGCTACACCTTC. This gives the protein CASSGTANYGYTF. The V call is TRBV2, the J call TRBJ1-2, with a tentative D call TRBD1 (6 bases). The CDR3 totals 13 residues. V lost 4 bases to trimming and J lost 0 bases, with 6 bases between them. Germline CDR1 SNHLY, CDR2 FYNNEI. Filled out from reference TRBV2 and TRBJ1-2, the complete variable domain reads EPEVTQTPSHQVTQMGQEVILRCVPISNHLYFYWYRQILGQKVEFLVSFYNNEISEKSEIFDDQFSVERPDGSNFTLKIRSTKLEDSAMYFCASSGTANYGYTFGSGTRLTVV.

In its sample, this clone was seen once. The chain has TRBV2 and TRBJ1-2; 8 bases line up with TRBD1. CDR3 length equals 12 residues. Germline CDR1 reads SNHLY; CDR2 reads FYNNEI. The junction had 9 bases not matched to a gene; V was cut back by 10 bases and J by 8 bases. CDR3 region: CAKLQGVYGYTF. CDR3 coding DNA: TGTGCCAAATTACAGGGGGTATACGGCTACACCTTC.